The 23 T cell receptor beta chains in this list originate from one sample, sequenced in a study of CD8+ T cells in alopecia areata. Treatment noted: oral pan-JAK inhibitor, 5-10 mg twice daily. Extraction and reverse transcription of RNA yielded cDNA as the sequencing template. TCRdb keeps only in-frame clones here, not all; method: immunoSEQ multiplex PCR. The table lists 95,000 to 120,000 clones, less than 70% of them singletons. Sequencing used CD4+ T cells sorted from blood, obtained at week 24, from a patient treated with tofacitinib. The source is a human donor with alopecia areata.

This clone was recorded a few times. The sample holds other DNA sequences that translate to the same CDR3. The gene calls are TRBV29-1 and TRBJ2-2; D not certain. V shed 4 bases and J shed 2 bases, with 2 bases lying between them. Looked up from germline, CDR1 is SQVTM and CDR2 is ANQGSEA. CDR3 length: 11 residues. The CDR3 DNA sequence: TGCAGCGTTGGTAACACCGGGGAGCTGTTTTTT. Translation: CSVGNTGELFF.

The gene calls are TRBV7-9 and TRBJ2-3; a weak D match, TRBD1 (5 bases). This CDR3 has 14 amino acids. The germline gives CDR1 SEHNR, CDR2 FQNEAQ (reference sequence). V gave up 7 bases and J gave up 0 bases, with 11 bases separating them. The CDR3 nucleotides read TGTGCCAGCAATGGGGCGGATAGCACAGATACGCAGTATTTT. The encoded protein is CASNGADSTDTQYF.

This chain uses TRBV5-1 with TRBJ1-6; 8 bases line up with TRBD1. Germline values: CDR1 SGHRS, CDR2 YFSETQ. Trimming cost V 2 bases and J 7 bases; bases outside gene matches: 2. The CDR3 covers 14 residues. The CDR3: CASSLQGGNSPLHF. The CDR3 DNA reads as TGCGCCAGCAGCTTACAGGGGGGGAATTCACCCCTCCACTTT.

The chain recombines TRBV29-1 with TRBJ2-3; 7 bases map to TRBD1. Germline CDR1 reads SQVTM; CDR2 reads ANQGSEA. CDR3 length: 15 residues. V trimming: 4 bases; J trimming: 3 bases; junction bases outside the gene matches: 10. In DNA, the CDR3 is TGCAGCGTTGTACCGACGGCCAGGGGGACAGATACGCAGTATTTT. Amino acid sequence: CSVVPTARGTDTQYF.

The rearrangement joins TRBV27 to TRBJ1-1; D is undetermined. V lost 8 bases and J 2 bases, leaving 15 bases between the germline ends. Germline CDR1 and CDR2: MNHEY and SMNVEV (reference sequence). This CDR3 spans 14 amino acids. CDR3 in amino acids: CASRLYSPNTEAFF. The DNA for the CDR3 is TGTGCCAGCCGGCTCTACAGTCCTAACACTGAAGCTTTCTTT.

The chain is built from TRBV5-1 and TRBJ2-7; D uncertain. Germline V gene data show CDR1 as SGHRS and CDR2 as YFSETQ. The CDR3 runs to 14 residues. Trimming took 0 bases from V and 0 from J, leaving 7 bases between them. The CDR3 sequence: CASSLASASYEQYF. As DNA, the CDR3 is TGCGCCAGCAGCTTGGCGTCAGCCTCCTACGAGCAGTACTTC. Looking up the rest from reference TRBV5-1 and TRBJ2-7 gives the full variable domain: KAGVTQTPRYLIKTRGQQVTLSCSPISGHRSVSWYQQTPGQGLQFLFEYFSETQRNKGNFPGRFSGRQFSNSRSEMNVSTLELGDSALYLCASSLASASYEQYFGPGTRLTVT.

The chain couples TRBV18 to TRBJ1-2; the match to TRBD1 covers 8 bases. Germline V lookup: CDR1 KGHSH, CDR2 LQKENI. This CDR3 is built from 16 residues. V was pared by 4 bases and J by 8 bases, with 15 bases of the junction left unmatched. As DNA, the CDR3 is TGTGCCAGCTCACTGTCCTCAGGGGGCGAAGTAGAAGGCTACACCTTC. This gives the protein CASSLSSGGEVEGYTF. The full variable domain, completed using reference TRBV18 and TRBJ1-2, is NAGVMQNPRHLVRRRGQEARLRCSPMKGHSHVYWYRQLPEEGLKFMVYLQKENIIDESGMPKERFSAEFPKEGPSILRIQQVVRGDSAAYFCASSLSSGGEVEGYTFGSGTRLTVV.

This chain joins TRBV30 and TRBJ1-3; tentative D call: TRBD1 (5 bases). CDR1 GTSNPN and CDR2 SVGIG come from the germline V gene (reference sequence). V was clipped by 3 bases and J by 4 bases, with 13 bases between them. The CDR3 loop spans 14 amino acids. The CDR3 DNA follows: TGTGCCTGGAGCCAAGGGGCTTCCGGAAACACCATATATTTT. This encodes CAWSQGASGNTIYF.

The DNA for the CDR3 is TGTGCCAGCAGCTTCCAAACCTACGAGCAGTACTTC. Its translation: CASSFQTYEQYF. This chain connects TRBV5-6 to TRBJ2-7; D call uncertain. Germline V gene sequence: CDR1 SGHDT, CDR2 YYEEEE. V was shortened by 2 bases and J by 2 bases, with 5 bases between the two germline ends. The CDR3 spans 12 residues.

This clone was detected only a few times. The rearrangement uses TRBV7-2 and TRBJ1-4, with D possibly matching TRBD1 (5 bases). Trimming removed 5 bases from V and 4 bases from J, with 14 bases in between. Germline V gene lookup returns CDR1 SGHTA and CDR2 FQGNSA. This CDR3 region has 15 residues. DNA for the CDR3: TGTGCCAGCAGCCTCCAGGGTTTTGGTAATGAAAAACTGTTTTTT. Protein sequence: CASSLQGFGNEKLFF.

This clone showed up just a few times. This sequence joins TRBV4-3 and TRBJ2-1; possibly TRBD1 or TRBD2 for D (5 bases each). With 0 bases removed from V and 5 bases from J, the gap between germline ends came to 23 bases. Germline CDR1 is LGHNA and CDR2 is YSLEER. The CDR3 has 19 residues. For the CDR3, the DNA is TGCGCCAGCAGCCAAGATAAGGACCTGGGACGGATGGCTAACAATGAGCAGTTCTTC. It is translated as CASSQDKDLGRMANNEQFF.

This clone showed up just a few times. The V and J genes are TRBV6-5 and TRBJ2-7; the D gene could be TRBD1 or TRBD2 (7 bases each). This CDR3 spans 16 amino acids. Trimming stripped 0 bases from V and 6 bases from J, with 18 bases between. CDR1 and CDR2 (germline): MNHEY, SVGAGI. The CDR3 region is CASSYSLTGRGGEQYF. CDR3 DNA sequence: TGTGCCAGCAGTTACTCTTTGACAGGGAGGGGCGGCGAGCAGTACTTC.

The chain carries TRBV29-1 and TRBJ2-7; D possibly corresponds to TRBD2 (6 bases). The CDR3 is 11 residues long. Trimming stripped 7 bases from V and 6 bases from J, with 13 bases between. From germline, CDR1 is SQVTM and CDR2 ANQGSEA. CDR3 loop: CSAGGVGEQYF. CDR3 nucleotide sequence: TGCAGCGCTGGCGGGGTTGGCGAGCAGTACTTC.

There are a few counts of this clone. The chain joins TRBV5-1 to TRBJ2-2, with TRBD2 matching 8 bases. Per germline, CDR1 SGHRS and CDR2 YFSETQ. There are 16 residues in the CDR3. V trimming: 4 bases; J trimming: 2 bases; junction bases outside the gene matches: 7. The CDR3 sequence is CASSTRTSLNTGELFF. CDR3 DNA: TGCGCCAGCAGCACCCGGACTAGCCTTAACACCGGGGAGCTGTTTTTT. Variable domain in full (rest from reference TRBV5-1 and TRBJ2-2): KAGVTQTPRYLIKTRGQQVTLSCSPISGHRSVSWYQQTPGQGLQFLFEYFSETQRNKGNFPGRFSGRQFSNSRSEMNVSTLELGDSALYLCASSTRTSLNTGELFFGEGSRLTVL.

The V call is TRBV5-4, the J call TRBJ2-1, with D tentatively TRBD2 (5 bases). The V and J ends lost 0 bases and 9 bases respectively, with 16 bases between them. This CDR3 has 15 amino acids. Germline lookup yields CDR1 SGHNT and CDR2 YYREEE (reference sequence). CDR3 amino acids: CASSLDGGSAGEQFF. For the CDR3, the DNA is TGTGCCAGCAGCTTGGATGGTGGTAGCGCTGGTGAGCAGTTCTTC. Full variable domain (remainder filled in from reference TRBV5-4 and TRBJ2-1): ETGVTQSPTHLIKTRGQQVTLRCSSQSGHNTVSWYQQALGQGPQFIFQYYREEENGRGNFPPRFSGLQFPNYSSELNVNALELDDSALYLCASSLDGGSAGEQFFGPGTRLTVL.

The chain is built from TRBV6-6 and TRBJ1-2; a possible D gene is TRBD1 (6 bases). V lost 0 bases and J lost 5, with 13 bases in between. The CDR3 covers 15 residues. The germline V gene encodes CDR1 MNHNY and CDR2 SVGAGI (reference sequence). The DNA for the CDR3 is TGTGCCAGCAGTTACTCCGCAGGGGACAATTATGGCTACACCTTC. Amino acid sequence: CASSYSAGDNYGYTF.

This clone was seen many times. V and J are TRBV7-2 and TRBJ1-2; D not certain. The germline gives CDR1 SGHTA, CDR2 FQGNSA. Between the trimmed V and J ends, which lost 3 bases and 7 bases, there was a span of 9 bases. There are 12 residues in the CDR3. CDR3 in DNA: TGTGCCAGCAGCTTTGAACGGGTTGGCTACACCTTC. This encodes CASSFERVGYTF. Based on the CDR3 plus reference TRBV7-2 and TRBJ1-2, the full variable domain is GAGVSQSPSNKVTEKGKDVELRCDPISGHTALYWYRQSLGQGLEFLIYFQGNSAPDKSGLPSDRFSAERTGGSVSTLTIQRTQQEDSAVYLCASSFERVGYTFGSGTRLTVV.

This clone was found a few times. The chain joins TRBV10-3 to TRBJ2-3, with a weak D call TRBD1 (6 bases). V was pared by 8 bases and J by 0 bases, with 9 bases between. Germline V gives CDR1 ENHRY, CDR2 SYGVKD. The CDR3 loop spans 13 amino acids. For the CDR3, the DNA is TGTGCCATCGGGGACACTAGCACAGATACGCAGTATTTT. Translating gives CAIGDTSTDTQYF.

This clone was observed once. The chain uses TRBV5-4 and TRBJ2-3, with D tentatively TRBD2 (6 bases). Germline-derived CDR1 and CDR2 are SGHNT and YYREEE (reference sequence). Trimming pared 4 bases from V and 5 bases from J, leaving 17 bases between. This CDR3 region has 15 residues. This chain's CDR3 is CASSLQRATRDTQYF. The CDR3 DNA sequence: TGTGCCAGCAGCCTTCAGCGGGCAACAAGAGATACGCAGTATTTT.

The rearrangement links TRBV23-1 to TRBJ2-7; 7 nucleotides line up with TRBD2. TRBV23-1 is flagged as an ORF with uncertain function. V lost 3 bases and J lost 4; bases outside the gene matches: 3. The CDR3 covers 13 residues. This CDR3 is CASSHWEGYEQYF. CDR3 coding DNA: TGCGCCAGCAGTCATTGGGAGGGGTACGAGCAGTACTTC.

The V and J genes are TRBV5-1 and TRBJ2-5, with a tentative D call TRBD2 (7 bases). Germline V gene lookup returns CDR1 SGHRS and CDR2 YFSETQ. The length of the CDR3 is 16 residues. V was clipped by 6 bases and J by 5 bases, with 23 bases between them. The CDR3 is CASIGGGPALGETQYF. CDR3 nucleotides: TGCGCCAGCATAGGCGGGGGCCCGGCCTTAGGGGAGACCCAGTACTTC.

This rearrangement joins TRBV29-1 to TRBJ2-7; D may match TRBD1 or TRBD2 (6 bases each). This CDR3 spans 15 amino acids. Trimming took off 3 bases at V and 2 bases at J, with 17 bases between the two ends. CDR1 is SQVTM, CDR2 ANQGSEA, per germline. CDR3 sequence reads: CSVDPPRGAPYEQYF. Here the CDR3 DNA reads TGCAGCGTTGACCCCCCGAGGGGGGCCCCCTACGAGCAGTACTTC.

The DNA for the CDR3 is TGTGCCAGCCGCCGGGACTCCCTCTCCTACGAGCAGTACTTC. This codes for CASRRDSLSYEQYF. The chain carries TRBV7-2 and TRBJ2-7; tentative D call: TRBD2 (6 bases). V lost 8 bases to trimming and J lost 0 bases, with 14 bases between them. This CDR3 has 14 residues. The V gene's germline CDR1 is SGHTA and CDR2 FQGNSA. The whole variable domain, remainder taken from reference TRBV7-2 and TRBJ2-7, is GAGVSQSPSNKVTEKGKDVELRCDPISGHTALYWYRQSLGQGLEFLIYFQGNSAPDKSGLPSDRFSAERTGGSVSTLTIQRTQQEDSAVYLCASRRDSLSYEQYFGPGTRLTVT.